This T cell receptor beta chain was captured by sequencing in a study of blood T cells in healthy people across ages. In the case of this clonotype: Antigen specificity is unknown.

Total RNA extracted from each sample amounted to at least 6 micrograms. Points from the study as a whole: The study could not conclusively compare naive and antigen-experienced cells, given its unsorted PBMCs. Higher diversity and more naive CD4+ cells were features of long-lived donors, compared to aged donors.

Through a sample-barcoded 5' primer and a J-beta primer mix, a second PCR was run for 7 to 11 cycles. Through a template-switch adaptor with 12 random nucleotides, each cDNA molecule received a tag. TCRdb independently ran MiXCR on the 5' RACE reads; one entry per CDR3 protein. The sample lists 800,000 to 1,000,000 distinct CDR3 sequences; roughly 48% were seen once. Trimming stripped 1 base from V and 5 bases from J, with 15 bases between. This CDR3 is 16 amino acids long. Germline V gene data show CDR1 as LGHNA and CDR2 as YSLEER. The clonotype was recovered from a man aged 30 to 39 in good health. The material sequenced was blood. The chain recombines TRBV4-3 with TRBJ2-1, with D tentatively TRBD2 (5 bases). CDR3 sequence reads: CASSQVPSGINNEQFF. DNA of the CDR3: TGCGCCAGCAGCCAAGTACCCAGCGGTATAAACAATGAGCAGTTCTTC.